The T cell receptor (beta chain) described here comes from a study of blood T cell repertoires in COVID-19. The V gene lost 6 bases and the J gene lost 3 bases, with 18 bases spanning the gap. This CDR3 comprises 14 residues. Germline assignment: CDR1 SQVTM and CDR2 ANQGSEA. Repertoires were generated with immunoSEQ multiplex PCR, while TCRdb's copy carries only in-frame clones and drops some. Among 300,000 to 400,000 clones listed, almost 90% were seen once. The TCR originated in a woman between 65 and 79 years old with COVID-19, enrolled during active disease. This chain connects TRBV29-1 to TRBJ2-7; perhaps TRBD2 as D (5 bases). Sequenced input: peripheral blood. CDR3 sequence: CSVMMDPGVYEQYF. The CDR3 region has the DNA TGCAGCGTGATGATGGACCCCGGGGTCTACGAGCAGTACTTC.